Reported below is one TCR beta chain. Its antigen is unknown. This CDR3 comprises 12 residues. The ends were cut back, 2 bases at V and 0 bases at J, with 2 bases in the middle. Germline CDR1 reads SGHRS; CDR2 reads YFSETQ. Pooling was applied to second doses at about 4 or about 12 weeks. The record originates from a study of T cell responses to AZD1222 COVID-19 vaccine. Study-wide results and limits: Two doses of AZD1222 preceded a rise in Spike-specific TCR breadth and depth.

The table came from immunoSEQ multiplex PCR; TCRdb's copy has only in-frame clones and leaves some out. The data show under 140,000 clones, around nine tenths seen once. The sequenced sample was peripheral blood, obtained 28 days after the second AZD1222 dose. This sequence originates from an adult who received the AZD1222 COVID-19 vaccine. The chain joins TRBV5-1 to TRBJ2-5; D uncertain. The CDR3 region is CASSFNQETQYF. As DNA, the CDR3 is TGCGCCAGCAGCTTCAACCAAGAGACCCAGTACTTC. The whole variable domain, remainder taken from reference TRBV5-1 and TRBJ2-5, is KAGVTQTPRYLIKTRGQQVTLSCSPISGHRSVSWYQQTPGQGLQFLFEYFSETQRNKGNFPGRFSGRQFSNSRSEMNVSTLELGDSALYLCASSFNQETQYFGPGTRLLVL.